Shown below are 17 T cell receptor beta chains from a single sample sequenced in a study of blood T cells in healthy people across ages. Combining a sample-barcoded 5' primer with a J-beta primer mix, a second PCR ran for about 6 to 11 cycles. TCRdb processed the 5' RACE reads anew with MiXCR; each CDR3 protein has one entry. The profile shows hundreds of thousands of distinct CDR3 sequences, 52% of them singletons. The sequencing sample was made of blood. These receptors were collected from a woman older than 75 in good health.

This clonotype was seen many times. The rearrangement links TRBV5-1 to TRBJ2-1; 10 nucleotides line up with TRBD2. Germline trimming cut 6 bases from V and 5 bases from J; bases unmatched to any gene: 11. Germline values: CDR1 SGHRS, CDR2 YFSETQ. The length of the CDR3 is 16 residues. CDR3: CASNRIPLAGDNEQFF. The CDR3, as DNA: TGCGCCAGCAATAGGATCCCGCTAGCGGGAGACAATGAGCAGTTCTTC.

This chain links TRBV7-9 with TRBJ2-1; possible D gene TRBD2, 6 bases. The V end was cut by 1 base, the J end by 5 bases, with 12 bases between. This CDR3 has 15 residues. CDR1 and CDR2 (germline): SEHNR, FQNEAQ (reference sequence). In nucleotides, the CDR3 is TGTGCCAGCAGCTTAGTGGGAGGCAATGACAATGAGCAGTTCTTC. As protein: CASSLVGGNDNEQFF.

The V call is TRBV7-9, the J call TRBJ2-4, with D possibly being TRBD2 (5 bases). The J call may be in error: the DNA end matches TRBJ2-5 better. CDR3 length: 17 residues. Germline V CDR1 and CDR2: SEHNR, FQNEAQ (reference sequence). The CDR3: CASSSLELVRRFGTQYF. CDR3 in DNA: TGTGCCAGCAGCTCCCTTGAACTAGTTCGGCGGTTTGGGACCCAGTACTTC.

The CDR3, as DNA: TGTGCCAGCACCCTAGGGAAGACCGGGGAGCTGTTTTTT. Its translation: CASTLGKTGELFF. The V call is TRBV12-3 or TRBV12-4, the J call TRBJ2-2; no clear D gene. This CDR3 contains 13 residues. The ends were cut back, 7 bases at V and 5 bases at J, with 11 bases in the middle.

The chain has TRBV5-1 and TRBJ2-1; D is ambiguous. Between the trimmed V and J ends, which lost 4 bases and 6 bases, there was a span of 20 bases. Germline V CDR1 and CDR2: SGHRS, YFSETQ. This CDR3 spans 16 amino acids. The DNA for the CDR3 is TGCGCCAGCAGCGAACGCCCCCTGGGTCGAGGCAATGAGCAGTTCTTC. Translation gives CASSERPLGRGNEQFF.

V and J are TRBV5-1 and TRBJ2-3; the match to TRBD2 covers 9 bases. This CDR3 is built from 15 residues. Per the germline V gene, CDR1 is SGHRS and CDR2 is YFSETQ. With V trimmed by 2 bases and J by 6 bases, 7 bases remained unmatched. DNA for the CDR3: TGCGCCAGCAGCTTCTTAGCGGGAGAAATGGATACGCAGTATTTT. Protein sequence: CASSFLAGEMDTQYF.

Comments on this clonotype: One base away lies a much larger clone, so this may be a sequencing read error. The gene calls are TRBV5-1 and TRBJ2-5; 7 nucleotides agree with TRBD2. The DNA end is more similar to TRBJ2-3, so the J call may be wrong. The CDR3 consists of 16 residues. Germline V CDR1 and CDR2: SGHRS, YFSETQ. The CDR3 is CASSLVEAGRTETQYF. CDR3 DNA sequence: TGCGCCAGCAGCTTGGTCGAAGCGGGGCGCACAGAGACGCAGTATTTT.

The chain links TRBV5-1 to TRBJ2-4, with TRBD2 as a possible D gene (6 bases). The CDR3 spans 19 residues. Trimming left V 0 bases short and J 0 bases short, with 19 bases between. Per the germline V gene, CDR1 is SGHRS and CDR2 is YFSETQ. This CDR3 is CASSLGRGGQPLAKNIQYF. DNA for the CDR3: TGCGCCAGCAGCTTGGGACGAGGAGGGCAGCCCCTAGCCAAAAACATTCAGTACTTC.

This clonotype was seen a single time. The junction differs from germline at one of its ends, possibly a read error. This chain joins TRBV27 and TRBJ2-1; D is possibly TRBD2 (5 bases). The CDR3 consists of 13 residues. Germline V gene lookup returns CDR1 MNHEY and CDR2 SMNVEV (reference sequence). DNA for the CDR3: TGTGCCAACAGTCCCCGGGGCTACAATGAGCAGTTCTTC. It yields the protein CANSPRGYNEQFF.

This clonotype appeared a few times. The gene calls are TRBV3-1 and TRBJ2-3; D may be TRBD2 (6 bases). Germline lookup yields CDR1 LGHDT and CDR2 YNNKEL (reference sequence). CDR3 size: 14 residues. The germline V and J ends were trimmed by 11 bases and 5 bases, with 20 bases remaining between them. The CDR3 region has the DNA TGTGCCGGCGCCGACCAGTCCGGGGGAGATACGCAGTATTTT. Protein: CAGADQSGGDTQYF.

The chain employs TRBV25-1 and TRBJ2-1; 8 bases agree with TRBD2. CDR1 and CDR2 (germline): MGHDK, SYGVNS. The CDR3 has 15 residues. Unmatched junction bases numbered 10, after V lost 5 bases and J lost 7 bases. DNA of the CDR3: TGTGCCAGCAGTCCCCGGGCGGGGGGTAAGAATGAGCAGTTCTTC. As protein: CASSPRAGGKNEQFF.

This chain joins TRBV2 and TRBJ1-2, with a weak D call TRBD1 (5 bases). Germline V gene lookup returns CDR1 SNHLY and CDR2 FYNNEI. The germline V and J ends were trimmed by 5 bases and 1 base, with 14 bases remaining between them. This CDR3 comprises 15 residues. The CDR3 protein is CASSHRRGVNYGYTF. As DNA, the CDR3 is TGTGCCAGCAGTCATCGCCGGGGGGTTAACTATGGCTACACCTTC.

This clonotype was observed at least ten times. The chain joins TRBV4-1 to TRBJ2-5; 7 bases line up with TRBD1. Germline loops: CDR1 MGHRA, CDR2 YSYEKL. The CDR3 sequence is 15 residues long. J lost 1 base, V lost 5 bases, and 7 bases had no gene match. The CDR3 DNA reads as TGCGCCAGCAGCGCTCAACAGGGGTCCCAAGAGACCCAGTACTTC. Residues: CASSAQQGSQETQYF.

This clonotype showed up many times. The rearrangement links TRBV13 to TRBJ2-1; D remains ambiguous. CDR3 size: 15 residues. Deletions cut 1 base from V and 7 bases from J, with 14 bases between. Germline loops: CDR1 PRHDT, CDR2 FYEKMQ (reference sequence). CDR3: CASSLVGLVGNEQFF. CDR3 DNA sequence: TGTGCCAGCAGCTTAGTCGGGCTAGTTGGAAATGAGCAGTTCTTC.

V and J are TRBV5-1 and TRBJ2-7; 8 bases are a match to TRBD2. The germline V gene encodes CDR1 SGHRS and CDR2 YFSETQ. The CDR3 loop spans 15 amino acids. Losses at the gene ends were 0 bases for V and 2 bases for J; bases not matched to a gene: 4. The CDR3, as DNA: TGCGCCAGCAGCTTGGGACCGGGACTAGCCTACGAGCAGTACTTC. Protein sequence: CASSLGPGLAYEQYF. Full variable domain (missing parts from reference TRBV5-1 and TRBJ2-7): KAGVTQTPRYLIKTRGQQVTLSCSPISGHRSVSWYQQTPGQGLQFLFEYFSETQRNKGNFPGRFSGRQFSNSRSEMNVSTLELGDSALYLCASSLGPGLAYEQYFGPGTRLTVT.

This chain connects TRBV6-6 to TRBJ1-4; D call uncertain. Trimming took off 2 bases at V and 4 bases at J, with 8 bases between the two ends. The germline V gene has CDR1 MNHNY and CDR2 SVGAGI (reference sequence). CDR3 length equals 14 residues. CDR3: CASSYERYNEKLFF. The CDR3, as DNA: TGTGCCAGCAGTTACGAGAGATATAATGAAAAACTGTTTTTT.

This chain connects TRBV20-1 to TRBJ2-1; 12 bases fit TRBD2. Judging by the DNA end, TRBJ2-7 fits better; the J call may be wrong. Germline CDR1 and CDR2: DFQATT and SNEGSKA (reference sequence). The CDR3 runs to 15 residues. CDR3 bases: TGCAGTGCAACTAGCGGGGGGCGCTCCTACAATGAGCAGTACTTC. Translated: CSATSGGRSYNEQYF.